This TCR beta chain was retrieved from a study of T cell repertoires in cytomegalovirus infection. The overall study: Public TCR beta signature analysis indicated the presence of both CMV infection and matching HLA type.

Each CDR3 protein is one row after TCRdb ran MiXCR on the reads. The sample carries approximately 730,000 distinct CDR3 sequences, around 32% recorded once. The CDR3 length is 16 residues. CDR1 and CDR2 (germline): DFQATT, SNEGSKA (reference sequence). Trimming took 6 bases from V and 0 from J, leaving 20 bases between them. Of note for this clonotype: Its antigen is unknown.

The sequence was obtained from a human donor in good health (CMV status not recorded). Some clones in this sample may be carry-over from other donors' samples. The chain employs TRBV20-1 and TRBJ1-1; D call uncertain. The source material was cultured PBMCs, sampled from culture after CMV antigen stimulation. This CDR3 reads CSAGPPRAAMNTEAFF. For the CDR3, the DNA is TGCAGTGCCGGCCCCCCGAGGGCAGCGATGAACACTGAAGCTTTCTTT.